Detailed here is one TCR beta chain. In the original analysis: For nucleated cells, counts were estimated from reference gene primer amplification. Repertoires were generated with immunoSEQ multiplex PCR, while TCRdb's copy carries only in-frame clones and drops some. That table is the source of V, J and clone size, and D and trimming were worked out from the DNA. Seen here are some 89,000 clones, roughly nine tenths observed once, and the top ten hold 1.5% to 2%. The sample originates from a study of blood T cell repertoires in COVID-19. Background on the study: COVID-19 samples, acute and convalescent, were from the United States, Italy and Spain.

What was sequenced was peripheral blood. The clonotype comes from a man in his sixties with acute or convalescent COVID-19.

The CDR3: CASSPEPRKGLKTEAFF. The CDR3 nucleotides read TGTGCCAGTAGTCCTGAACCGAGGAAGGGGCTCAAAACTGAAGCTTTCTTT. The V and J genes are TRBV19 and TRBJ1-1, with D maybe TRBD1 (5 bases). The germline gives CDR1 LNHDA, CDR2 SQIVND (reference sequence). With 5 bases removed from V and 5 bases from J, the gap between germline ends came to 24 bases. The CDR3 covers 17 residues.